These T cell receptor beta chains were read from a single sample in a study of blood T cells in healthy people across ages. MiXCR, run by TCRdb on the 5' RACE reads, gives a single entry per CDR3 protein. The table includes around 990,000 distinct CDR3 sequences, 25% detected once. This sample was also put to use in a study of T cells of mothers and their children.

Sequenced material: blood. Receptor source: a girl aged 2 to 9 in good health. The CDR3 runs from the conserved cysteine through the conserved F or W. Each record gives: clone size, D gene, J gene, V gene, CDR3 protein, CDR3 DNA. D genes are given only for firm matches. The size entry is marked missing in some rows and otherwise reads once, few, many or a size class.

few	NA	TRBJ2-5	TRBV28	CASSLRKTGQQETQYF	TGTGCCAGCAGTTTAAGGAAGACAGGTCAGCAAGAGACCCAGTACTTC
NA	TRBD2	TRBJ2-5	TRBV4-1	CASSQMGLAKVETQYF	TGCGCCAGCAGCCAGATGGGACTAGCAAAAGTAGAGACCCAGTACTTC
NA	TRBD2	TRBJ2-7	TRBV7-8	CASRSPGGTSVYEQYF	TGTGCCAGCAGAAGCCCGGGCGGGACTAGCGTCTACGAGCAGTACTTC
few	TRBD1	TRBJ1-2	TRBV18	CASSRKGGAGYTF	TGTGCCAGCTCACGAAAAGGGGGCGCCGGCTACACCTTC
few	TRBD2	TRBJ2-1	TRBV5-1	CASSPKAGLAGNEQFF	TGCGCCAGCAGCCCCAAGGCGGGACTAGCGGGAAATGAGCAGTTCTTC
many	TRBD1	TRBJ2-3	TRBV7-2	CASSLGRGPDTQYF	TGTGCCAGCAGCTTGGGCAGGGGGCCGGATACGCAGTATTTT
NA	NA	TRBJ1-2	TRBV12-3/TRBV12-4	CASSFLFSGYTF	TGTGCCAGCAGTTTTTTGTTCAGTGGCTACACCTTC
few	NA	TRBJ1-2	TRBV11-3	CASSLRGSPNYGYTF	TGTGCCAGCAGCTTAAGAGGCAGCCCCAACTATGGCTACACCTTC
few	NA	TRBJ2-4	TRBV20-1	CSARDQLDIQYF	TGCAGTGCTAGAGACCAGTTGGACATTCAGTACTTC
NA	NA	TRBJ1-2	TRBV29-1	CSVFREDYGYAF	TGCAGCGTGTTCAGGGAAGACTATGGCTACGCCTTC
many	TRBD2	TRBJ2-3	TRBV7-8	CASSPGTSGYTDTQYF	TGTGCCAGCAGCCCTGGGACTAGCGGCTACACAGATACGCAGTATTTT
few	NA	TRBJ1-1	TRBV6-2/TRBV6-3	CASMEGTYTEAFF	TGTGCCAGCATGGAAGGCACCTACACTGAAGCTTTCTTT
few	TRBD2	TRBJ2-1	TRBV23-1	CASSHRLGAGSSYNEQFF	TGCGCCAGCAGTCATAGGTTAGGAGCGGGAAGCTCCTACAATGAGCAGTTCTTC
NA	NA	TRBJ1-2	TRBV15	CATSSVQGNGYTF	TGTGCCACCAGCAGCGTGCAGGGTAATGGCTACACCTTC
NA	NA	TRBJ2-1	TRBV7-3	CASSRDPNNEQFF	TGTGCCAGTTCCCGGGACCCAAACAATGAGCAGTTCTTC
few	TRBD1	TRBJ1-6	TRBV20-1	CSARDRTGRIGPLHF	TGCAGTGCTAGAGACAGGACAGGAAGAATTGGGCCCCTCCACTTT
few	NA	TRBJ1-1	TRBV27	CASSFKGTNTEAFF	TGTGCCAGCAGTTTTAAGGGGACTAACACTGAAGCTTTCTTT
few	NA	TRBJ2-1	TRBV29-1	CSVPTGRVSYNEQFF	TGCAGCGTTCCAACGGGTCGAGTTTCCTACAATGAGCAGTTCTTC
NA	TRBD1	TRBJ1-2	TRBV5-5	CASTGTGGRAGYTF	TGTGCCAGCACGGGGACAGGGGGAAGGGCTGGCTACACCTTC
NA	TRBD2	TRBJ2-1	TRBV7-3	CASSRTSGSDNEQFF	TGTGCCAGCAGCCGGACTAGCGGGAGTGACAATGAGCAGTTCTTC
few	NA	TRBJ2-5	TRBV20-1	CSASIPGRQETQYF	TGCAGTGCTAGTATCCCCGGGCGACAAGAGACCCAGTACTTC
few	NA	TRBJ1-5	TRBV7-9	CASSLEWERQPQHF	TGTGCCAGCAGCTTAGAGTGGGAGCGACAGCCCCAGCATTTT
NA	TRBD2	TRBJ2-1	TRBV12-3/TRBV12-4	CASSWGLAGISEQFF	TGTGCCAGCAGTTGGGGACTAGCGGGAATCAGTGAGCAGTTCTTC
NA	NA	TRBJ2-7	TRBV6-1	CASSEPYLRDIGYEQYF	TGTGCCAGCAGTGAACCTTACCTCAGGGATATAGGATACGAGCAGTACTTC
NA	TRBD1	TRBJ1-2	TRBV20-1	CSASGTGGIGYGYTF	TGCAGTGCTAGTGGGACAGGGGGAATTGGTTATGGCTACACCTTC
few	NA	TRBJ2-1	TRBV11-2	CASSGAASLYNEQFF	TGTGCCAGCAGCGGGGCGGCCTCCCTATACAATGAGCAGTTCTTC
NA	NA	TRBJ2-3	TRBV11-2	CASSRGEGARWTNTQYF	TGTGCCAGCAGCCGCGGGGAGGGGGCGCGGTGGACAAATACGCAGTATTTT
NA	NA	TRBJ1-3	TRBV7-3	CASSVSSSSGNTIYF	TGTGCCAGCAGCGTCTCGAGTAGCTCTGGAAACACCATATATTTT
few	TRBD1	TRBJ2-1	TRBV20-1	CSATDDRGPLNEQFF	TGCAGTGCTACAGACGACAGGGGGCCTTTGAATGAGCAGTTCTTC
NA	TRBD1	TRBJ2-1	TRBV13	CASSLVRKGGRYNEQFF	TGTGCCAGCAGCTTAGTTAGAAAAGGGGGCCGGTACAATGAGCAGTTCTTC
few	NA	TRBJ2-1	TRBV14	CASSQVSVYNEQFF	TGTGCCAGCAGCCAAGTTTCAGTCTACAATGAGCAGTTCTTC
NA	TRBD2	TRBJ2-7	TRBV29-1	CSVRLAGTYEQYF	TGCAGCGTCCGACTAGCGGGAACTTACGAGCAGTACTTC
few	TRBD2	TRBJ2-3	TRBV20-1	CSASPSGLAGGWDTDTQYF	TGCAGTGCTAGTCCGTCGGGACTAGCGGGAGGATGGGACACAGATACGCAGTATTTT
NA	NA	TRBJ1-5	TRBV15	CATSRDSRTTGNQPQHF	TGTGCCACCAGCAGAGATTCAAGGACCACGGGCAATCAGCCCCAGCATTTT
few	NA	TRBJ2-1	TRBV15	CATSRDIFRGAGGNNEQFF	TGTGCCACCAGCAGAGATATTTTCAGGGGGGCAGGGGGAAACAATGAGCAGTTCTTC
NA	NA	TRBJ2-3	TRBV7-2	CASSPWGHVLDTQYF	TGTGCCAGCAGCCCCTGGGGGCACGTACTAGATACGCAGTATTTT
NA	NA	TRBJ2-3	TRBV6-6	CASRGVSSTDTQYF	TGTGCCAGCAGGGGAGTATCTAGCACAGATACGCAGTATTTT
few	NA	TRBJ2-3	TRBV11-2	CASSPDRPHTQYF	TGTGCCAGCAGCCCGGATCGGCCTCATACGCAGTATTTT
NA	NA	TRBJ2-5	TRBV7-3	CASSSLTQGTQYF	TGTGCCAGCAGCTCCCTAACCCAGGGGACCCAGTACTTC
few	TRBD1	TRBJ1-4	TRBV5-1	CASSLGDRATNEKLFF	TGCGCCAGCAGCTTGGGGGACAGGGCCACTAATGAAAAACTGTTTTTT
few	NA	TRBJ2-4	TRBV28	CASKAPTVDIQYF	TGTGCCAGCAAAGCCCCCACTGTAGACATTCAGTACTTC
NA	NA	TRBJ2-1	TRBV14	CASSRGRTFEQFF	TGTGCCAGCAGCAGGGGACGGACTTTCGAGCAGTTCTTC
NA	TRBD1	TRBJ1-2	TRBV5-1	CASRVDRRGGYTF	TGCGCCAGCAGGGTGGACAGGCGCGGAGGCTACACCTTC
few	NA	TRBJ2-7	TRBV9	CASSAGDPRAYEQYF	TGTGCCAGCAGCGCTGGCGATCCCCGGGCCTACGAGCAGTACTTC
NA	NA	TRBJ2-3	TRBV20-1	CSARLEDTQYF	TGCAGTGCTCGCCTGGAAGATACGCAGTATTTT
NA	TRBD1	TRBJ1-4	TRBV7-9	CASSSRVGAGGREKLFF	TGTGCCAGCAGCTCACGCGTAGGAGCAGGGGGCAGGGAAAAACTGTTTTTT
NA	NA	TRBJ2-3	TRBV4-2	CATSTVGTDTQYF	TGTGCCACGTCAACGGTTGGGACAGATACGCAGTATTTT
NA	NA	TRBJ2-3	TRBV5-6	CASSFGQSKSSTDTQYF	TGTGCCAGCAGCTTCGGACAGTCCAAGTCTAGCACAGATACGCAGTATTTT
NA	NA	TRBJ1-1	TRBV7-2	CASSFNGRNTEAFF	TGTGCCAGCAGCTTCAACGGGAGGAACACTGAAGCTTTCTTT
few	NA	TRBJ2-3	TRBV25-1	CASRQLDTDTQYF	TGTGCCAGCAGGCAGCTTGACACAGATACGCAGTATTTT
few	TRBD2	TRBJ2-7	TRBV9	CASSIGTSDYEQYF	TGTGCCAGCAGCATCGGGACTAGCGACTACGAGCAGTACTTC
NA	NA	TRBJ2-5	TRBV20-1	CSARDGGAGETQYF	TGCAGTGCTAGAGATGGCGGGGCCGGAGAGACCCAGTACTTC
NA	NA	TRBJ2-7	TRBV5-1	CASSSRTASSYEQYF	TGCGCCAGCAGCTCCCGGACGGCCAGCTCCTACGAGCAGTACTTC
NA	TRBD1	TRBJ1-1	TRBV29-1	CSDRTGNTEAFF	TGCAGCGATAGGACAGGTAACACTGAAGCTTTCTTT
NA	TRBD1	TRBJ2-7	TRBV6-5	CASSYARDSANEQYF	TGTGCCAGCAGTTACGCCCGGGACAGTGCCAACGAGCAGTACTTC
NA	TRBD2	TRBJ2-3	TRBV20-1	CSAVAGGIDTQYF	TGCAGTGCAGTAGCGGGGGGGATAGATACGCAGTATTTT
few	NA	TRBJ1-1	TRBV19	CASANGGSGTEAFF	TGTGCCAGTGCCAACGGGGGGTCGGGGACTGAAGCTTTCTTT